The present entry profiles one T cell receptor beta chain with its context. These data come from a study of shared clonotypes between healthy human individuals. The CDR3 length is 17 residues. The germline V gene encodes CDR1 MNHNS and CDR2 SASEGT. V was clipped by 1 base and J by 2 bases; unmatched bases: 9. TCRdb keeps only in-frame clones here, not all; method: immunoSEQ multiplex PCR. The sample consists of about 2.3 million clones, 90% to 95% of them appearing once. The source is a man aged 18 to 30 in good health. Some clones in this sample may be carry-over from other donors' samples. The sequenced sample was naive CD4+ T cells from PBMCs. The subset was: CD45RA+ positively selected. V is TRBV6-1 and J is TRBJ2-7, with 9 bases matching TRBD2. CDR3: CASSEGQGLAKTYEQYF. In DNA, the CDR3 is TGTGCCAGCAGTGAAGGGCAAGGACTAGCGAAGACCTACGAGCAGTACTTC.